Listed below are T cell receptor beta chains from one sample, sequenced in a study of post-analysis software for immune sequencing data. TCRdb re-analysed the PCR reads in MiXCR, keeping a single row per CDR3 protein. The sample has roughly 430,000 distinct CDR3 sequences, approximately 39% seen once. The material sequenced was blood. These receptors came from a girl between 2 and 10 years old with multiple sclerosis. Each CDR3 is given with its conserved first and last residue.

v_gene	j_gene	CDR3aa
TRBV20-1	TRBJ2-7	CSSLRDRLPYEQYF
TRBV7-9	TRBJ2-3	CASSLAPLAGDLFDTQYF
TRBV29-1	TRBJ2-5	CSIQVQTQYF
TRBV29-1	NA	CSVLATTQYF
TRBV5-1	TRBJ2-6	CASSLVPSGANVLTF
TRBV29-1	TRBJ2-1	CSTASQGRETQFF
TRBV20-1	TRBJ2-1	CSALPGRKDEQFF
TRBV6-5	TRBJ1-2	CASSYNTGYGYTF
TRBV4-1	TRBJ1-1	CASSQSKIQLTEAFF
TRBV7-2	TRBJ2-1	CASSLMLAGGTDEQFF
TRBV11-2	TRBJ2-7	CASSLGDNYEQYF
TRBV12-3/TRBV12-4	TRBJ2-1	CASSLGTGVDNEQFF
TRBV6-5	TRBJ2-7	CASRRGHASYYEQYF
TRBV7-2	TRBJ2-5	CASSLELGRLRGETQYF
TRBV12-3/TRBV12-4	TRBJ2-7	CAISESKFRDASYEQYF
TRBV15	TRBJ2-7	CATSRVTSGGEQYF
TRBV20-1	TRBJ2-7	CSVRREVLGLEQYF
TRBV20-1	TRBJ2-5	CSAFPLGALGTQYF
TRBV4-1	TRBJ2-7	CASSHLGTSGDTYEQYF
TRBV5-1	TRBJ1-4	CASSLRGRGDEKLFF
TRBV5-1	TRBJ2-7	CASSLGENGLRAYF
TRBV20-1	TRBJ2-1	CSARDPRNYYNEQFF
TRBV28	TRBJ2-7	CASNRVSYEQYF
TRBV5-1	NA	CASSVEGETQYF
TRBV12-3/TRBV12-4	TRBJ2-5	CASTSIQGTETQYF
TRBV4-1	TRBJ2-1	CASSQVPGPSEQFF
TRBV5-1	TRBJ2-1	CASSSSGTSSYNEQFF
TRBV7-2	TRBJ2-7	CASSTGMTYEQYF
TRBV28	TRBJ2-6	CASSSYSLRGGQLFSGANVLTF
TRBV20-1	TRBJ1-2	CSATEDLYGYTF
TRBV4-3	TRBJ2-7	CASSHQMTSGGYEQYF
TRBV25-1	TRBJ2-1	CASSAKGTPEVGQFF
TRBV5-6	TRBJ2-5	CASKRGQGAGEQYF
TRBV29-1	TRBJ2-1	CSVEAKRKYNEQFF
TRBV12-3/TRBV12-4	NA	CASSLVGGSLPQYEQYF
TRBV6-5	TRBJ2-1	CASSYSGAGGPGEQFF
TRBV7-9	TRBJ2-4	CASSLDPRGRENIQYF
TRBV7-2	TRBJ2-1	CASRSRLAGPYNEQFF
TRBV5-1	TRBJ2-3	CASSPWDSNTDTQYF
TRBV6-2/TRBV6-3	TRBJ2-6	CASSRDSPSGANVLTF
TRBV4-3	TRBJ2-7	CASSQDTSAYEQYF
TRBV20-1	TRBJ2-7	CSARAAIRAYEQYF
TRBV29-1	TRBJ1-1	CSVGGQGTNTEAFF
TRBV4-1	TRBJ1-5	CASSPSGDQPQHF
TRBV20-1	TRBJ2-3	CSATLAGVTDTQYF
TRBV7-9	TRBJ2-7	CASSLGFDFLRDGHYEQYF
TRBV27	TRBJ2-7	CASSLTGDYNEQYF
TRBV5-1	TRBJ2-7	CASSSDSSYEQYF
TRBV7-2	TRBJ1-6	CASSLEQQVLHF
TRBV12-3/TRBV12-4	TRBJ2-3	CASSPRLAGPTDTQYF
TRBV28	TRBJ1-2	CASNRWAPYGYTF
TRBV20-1	TRBJ2-5	CSASRRALQETQYF